This T cell receptor (beta chain) was identified in a study of beta chain features in type 1 diabetes. About this clone: What it binds is not known.

Every isolated RNA sample was fully reverse transcribed, so sequencing captured expressed TCRB transcripts. Produced via immunoSEQ multiplex PCR; TCRdb's table is partial and in-frame only. The sample consists of 900,000 or so clones, 17% of them appearing once. Germline CDR1 reads SGHTA; CDR2 reads FQGNSA. V shed 5 bases and J shed 7 bases, with 20 bases lying between them. The CDR3 runs to 15 residues. It was via CD45RO/CCR7/CD25/CD127/CD95/CD27 that CD4+ naive, central memory, regulatory and stem cell-like memory cells were sorted. Study results and limitations: Naive, central memory and Treg TCRB repertoires seemed to resemble each other more closely in patients than they did in healthy donors.

The TCR was taken from a woman aged 18-35 years in good health. Input material: naive CD4+ T cells from blood. The gene calls are TRBV7-2 and TRBJ2-5; D not certain. The CDR3 DNA follows: TGTGCCAGCAGCCCTCCTGGGCAGCCCAGTGCGACCCAGTACTTC. Translation: CASSPPGQPSATQYF.